Following are 24 T cell receptor beta chains from one sample sequenced in a study of graft-versus-host responses after intestinal transplantation. Only in-frame clones appear in the TCRdb table, and some are missing; sequencing was by immunoSEQ multiplex PCR. The sample carries under 80,000 clones, about 90% recorded once. The sample in question was PBMCs, obtained 98 days after intestinal transplantation. The receptors stem from a human patient who received an intestinal transplant, so some T cells may come from the graft donor.

The gene calls are TRBV5-6 and TRBJ2-5; 7 bases are a match to TRBD2. Germline V gene lookup returns CDR1 SGHDT and CDR2 YYEEEE. The CDR3 is 16 residues long. The trim removed 0 bases at V and 2 bases at J, leaving 7 bases unmatched. CDR3 coding DNA: TGTGCCAGCAGCTTGGCCACGGGCGGGGGTCAAGAGACCCAGTACTTC. This encodes CASSLATGGGQETQYF.

The rearrangement uses TRBV6-1 and TRBJ2-5; the match to TRBD2 covers 8 bases. V lost 8 bases, J lost 5 bases, and 10 bases stayed unmatched. Germline V gives CDR1 MNHNS, CDR2 SASEGT. The CDR3 is made up of 14 amino acids. The CDR3 DNA reads TGTGCCAGCCTGTCTTTGGCGGGGGGTGAGACCCAGTACTTC. Protein sequence: CASLSLAGGETQYF.

Points on this clone: This specimen includes other DNA sequences encoding the same CDR3. The CDR3 nucleotides are TGCGCCAGCAGCCTCCAGGGATCTAACTATGGCTACACCTTC. It yields the protein CASSLQGSNYGYTF. The V gene is TRBV5-1, the J gene TRBJ1-2; tentative D call: TRBD1 (5 bases). Germline assignment: CDR1 SGHRS and CDR2 YFSETQ. V was clipped by 4 bases and J by 0 bases, with 10 bases between them. The CDR3 has 14 amino acids.

This rearrangement joins TRBV9 to TRBJ2-7; D is ambiguous. CDR1 is SGDLS, CDR2 YYNGEE, per germline. With 1 base removed from V and 8 bases from J, the gap between germline ends came to 22 bases. This CDR3 is built from 16 residues. The DNA of the CDR3 is TGTGCCAGCAGCGTATCAGGTAGCCCCCCCTTACCGCAGCAGTACTTC. Its translation is CASSVSGSPPLPQQYF.

The chain carries TRBV5-4 and TRBJ1-1; D unresolved. CDR1 and CDR2 from the germline V gene are SGHNT and YYREEE (reference sequence). Trimming stripped 0 bases from V and 0 bases from J, with 6 bases between. The CDR3 sequence is 14 residues long. The CDR3 nucleotides read TGTGCCAGCAGCTTGGAATTTATGAACACTGAAGCTTTCTTT. This encodes CASSLEFMNTEAFF. Using reference TRBV5-4 and TRBJ1-1 for the parts outside the CDR3, the full variable domain is ETGVTQSPTHLIKTRGQQVTLRCSSQSGHNTVSWYQQALGQGPQFIFQYYREEENGRGNFPPRFSGLQFPNYSSELNVNALELDDSALYLCASSLEFMNTEAFFGQGTRLTVV.

This clone appeared a few times. This chain connects TRBV10-2 to TRBJ1-1; possible D gene TRBD1, 5 bases. Trimming shortened V by 4 bases and J by 4 bases, and 16 bases separated the two germline ends. The CDR3 covers 15 residues. The germline V gene has CDR1 WSHSY and CDR2 SAAADI. The CDR3, as DNA: TGCGCCAGCAGTGGGAACACGGTCGGGGCCACTGAAGCTTTCTTT. This sequence encodes CASSGNTVGATEAFF.

V usage is TRBV13 and J usage is TRBJ1-2; 8 nucleotides line up with TRBD1. Germline CDR1 is PRHDT and CDR2 is FYEKMQ (reference sequence). With 2 bases clipped from V and 6 bases from J, the junction kept 11 bases outside the gene matches. The CDR3 runs 16 residues. The CDR3 DNA follows: TGTGCCAGCAGCTTATTTAGGGACAGGAGATTTAATGGCTACACCTTC. Its protein is CASSLFRDRRFNGYTF.

The rearrangement joins TRBV11-2 to TRBJ1-1; D gene unclear. This CDR3 has 14 residues. The germline CDR1 and CDR2 sequences are SGHAT and FQNNGV. V shed 6 bases and J shed 3 bases, with 14 bases lying between them. CDR3 in amino acids: CASSTLLADTEAFF. The CDR3, as DNA: TGTGCCAGCAGTACGTTACTGGCGGACACTGAAGCTTTCTTT.

The CDR3 bases are TGTGCCAGCAGCGTCTCCGGGACTAGCGGGGGGATGCCTTGGGAGCAGTACTTC. Protein: CASSVSGTSGGMPWEQYF. The V call is TRBV9, the J call TRBJ2-7; TRBD2 aligns across 15 bases. This CDR3 has 18 amino acids. With 2 bases clipped from V and 7 bases from J, the junction kept 13 bases outside the gene matches. In germline, CDR1 is SGDLS, CDR2 YYNGEE.

The CDR3 spells CASSLTSGSADTQYF. CDR3 DNA: TGTGCCAGCAGCTTGACTAGCGGCTCGGCAGATACGCAGTATTTT. The chain links TRBV7-6 to TRBJ2-3, with TRBD2 matching over 9 bases. Trimming took 3 bases from V and 4 from J; bases not matched to a gene: 5. The CDR3 length is 15 residues. Germline V CDR1 and CDR2: SGHVS, FNYEAQ.

CDR3 sequence (DNA): TGTGCCAGCACCCAGACCGGTATTCGGGACTCTGGGGCCAACGTCCTGACTTTC. It translates to CASTQTGIRDSGANVLTF. The chain is built from TRBV21-1 and TRBJ2-6; the table assigns TRBD2, which was not confirmed against the DNA. TRBV21-1 is marked as a pseudogene. This CDR3 comprises 18 residues.

The V gene is TRBV5-6, the J gene TRBJ2-7; 8 bases are shared with TRBD1. The CDR3 sequence is 14 residues long. Germline V gene data show CDR1 as SGHDT and CDR2 as YYEEEE. V trimming: 4 bases; J trimming: 5 bases; junction bases outside the gene matches: 8. The CDR3 DNA follows: TGTGCCAGCAGCACTGGACAGGGCGCGAACGAGCAGTACTTC. Protein: CASSTGQGANEQYF.

Remarks on this clone: At the DNA level, this CDR3 is encoded by other sequences in the same sample as well. This sequence joins TRBV28 and TRBJ2-7; a possible D gene is TRBD2 (5 bases). Germline-derived CDR1 and CDR2 are MDHEN and SYDVKM. The CDR3 runs 14 residues. Trimming shortened V by 2 bases and J by 2 bases, and 10 bases separated the two germline ends. The CDR3 reads CASSLGGGPYEQYF. The CDR3 nucleotides read TGTGCCAGCAGTTTAGGAGGCGGCCCCTACGAGCAGTACTTC.

This clone was observed once. The chain is built from TRBV23-1 and TRBJ2-7; maybe TRBD2 (6 bases). TRBV23-1 is flagged as an ORF with uncertain function. There are 15 residues in the CDR3. Trimming removed 6 bases from V and 3 bases from J, with 18 bases in between. The CDR3 nucleotides read TGCGCCAGCAGGGGCGGGGTACTAATTTACTACGAGCAGTACTTC. As protein: CASRGGVLIYYEQYF.

This sequence joins TRBV5-6 and TRBJ2-7; D gene unclear. Germline CDR1 SGHDT, CDR2 YYEEEE. V was trimmed by 1 base and J by 3 bases, leaving 14 bases between them. There are 15 residues in the CDR3. The CDR3: CASSLLWYSFYEQYF. CDR3 nucleotide sequence: TGTGCCAGCAGCTTGCTTTGGTACTCATTCTACGAGCAGTACTTC.

The chain is built from TRBV6-5 and TRBJ2-7; no definite D call. Per germline, CDR1 MNHEY and CDR2 SVGAGI. The CDR3 contains 13 residues. V was cut by 2 bases and J by 4 bases, with 9 bases left in between. The DNA of the CDR3 is TGTGCCAGCAGTTACAGGCCACAATACGAGCAGTACTTC. It yields the protein CASSYRPQYEQYF.

The chain's CDR3 is CASSSGSRTSGKGSYEQYF. CDR3 nucleotides: TGTGCCAGCAGTTCAGGGTCCCGGACTAGCGGGAAGGGGTCCTACGAGCAGTACTTC. The J gene is TRBJ2-7, the V gene TRBV28, with TRBD2 identical over 12 bases. The V gene's germline CDR1 is MDHEN and CDR2 SYDVKM. The junction had 14 bases not matched to a gene; V was cut back by 4 bases and J by 1 base. The CDR3 contains 19 residues.

The chain employs TRBV2 and TRBJ1-2; no reliable D call. CDR3 size: 15 residues. Germline lookup yields CDR1 SNHLY and CDR2 FYNNEI. Deletions cut 3 bases from V and 4 bases from J, with 15 bases between. The CDR3 DNA reads TGTGCCAGCAGTGAGCGGTTCCCGGGAGGCTATGGCTACACCTTC. This encodes CASSERFPGGYGYTF.

In DNA, the CDR3 is TGCAGCGTTGAAAAGGCACAGGGCACGAACACTGAAGCTTTCTTT. This gives the protein CSVEKAQGTNTEAFF. The chain has TRBV29-1 and TRBJ1-1; tentatively, D is TRBD1 (6 bases). V shed 2 bases and J shed 1 base, with 14 bases lying between them. Germline V gene sequence: CDR1 SQVTM, CDR2 ANQGSEA. This CDR3 has 15 residues.

This sequence joins TRBV9 and TRBJ2-7; D uncertain. The CDR3 has 14 residues. From germline, CDR1 is SGDLS and CDR2 YYNGEE. With 0 bases removed from V and 0 bases from J, the gap between germline ends came to 7 bases. The CDR3 reads CASSVEGASYEQYF. As DNA, the CDR3 is TGTGCCAGCAGCGTAGAAGGTGCCTCCTACGAGCAGTACTTC.

The V and J genes are TRBV7-3 and TRBJ2-5; D may be TRBD2 (5 bases). Germline CDR1 is SGHTA and CDR2 is FQGTGA. This CDR3 is 16 amino acids long. V lost 2 bases, J lost 1 base, and 14 bases lay in between. This chain's CDR3 is CASSLGPLGVQETQYF. The CDR3 DNA reads as TGTGCCAGCAGCTTAGGTCCTCTGGGAGTCCAAGAGACCCAGTACTTC.

This rearrangement joins TRBV19 to TRBJ2-5; 11 bases fit TRBD2. Germline V gene data show CDR1 as LNHDA and CDR2 as SQIVND (reference sequence). V lost 3 bases and J lost 5; bases outside the gene matches: 8. The CDR3 is 16 amino acids. CDR3 sequence: CASSIRGTSGPETQYF. The CDR3 coding sequence is TGTGCCAGTAGTATTAGGGGGACTAGCGGACCCGAGACCCAGTACTTC.

This sequence joins TRBV2 and TRBJ2-3; 9 bases are shared with TRBD2. The germline V gene has CDR1 SNHLY and CDR2 FYNNEI. V was clipped by 6 bases and J by 6 bases; unmatched bases: 10. This CDR3 has 15 residues. The CDR3 nucleotides read TGTGCCAGCAGCCTGCGGCGGGGGGGCCCCGATACGCAGTATTTT. It is translated as CASSLRRGGPDTQYF.

J is TRBJ1-1 and V is TRBV7-8; D is perhaps TRBD1 (5 bases). Germline CDR1 and CDR2: SGHVS and FQNEAQ. Trimming stripped 7 bases from V and 4 bases from J, with 16 bases between. This CDR3 comprises 14 residues. The CDR3 here is CASTPPRGLTEAFF. CDR3 bases: TGTGCCAGCACCCCCCCCCGGGGCCTCACTGAAGCTTTCTTT.